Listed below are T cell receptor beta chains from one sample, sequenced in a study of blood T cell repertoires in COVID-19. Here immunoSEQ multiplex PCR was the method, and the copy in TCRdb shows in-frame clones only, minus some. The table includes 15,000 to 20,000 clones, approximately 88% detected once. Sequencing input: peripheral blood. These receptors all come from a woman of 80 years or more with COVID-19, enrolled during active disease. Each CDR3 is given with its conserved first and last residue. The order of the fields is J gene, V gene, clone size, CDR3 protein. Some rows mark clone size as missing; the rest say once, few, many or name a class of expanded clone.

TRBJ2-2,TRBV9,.,CASSVPSVGTGELFF
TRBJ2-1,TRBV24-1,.,CATSDSSGSSNNEQFF
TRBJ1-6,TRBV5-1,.,CASSPGQNSPLHF
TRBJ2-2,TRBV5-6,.,CASSLWGLGTGELFF
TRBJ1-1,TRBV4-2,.,CASSQTGGSVTEAFF
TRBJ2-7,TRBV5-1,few,CASSLDGFYPSEQYF
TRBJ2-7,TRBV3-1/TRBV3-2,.,CASSQSGPSYEQYF
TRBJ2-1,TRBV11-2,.,CAGSNRGRWDEQFF
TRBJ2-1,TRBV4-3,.,CASGHFGGRNGEQFF
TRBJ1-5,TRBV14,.,CASSQGGSRNQPQHF
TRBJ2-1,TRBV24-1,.,CATSDLGGRALDEQFF
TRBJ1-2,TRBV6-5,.,CATQVTENYGYTF
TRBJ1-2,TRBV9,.,CASSVVGTGSLANYGYTF
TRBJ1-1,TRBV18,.,CASSPTGGPLNTEAFF
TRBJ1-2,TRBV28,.,CASSLSDRSSRTGAYGYTF
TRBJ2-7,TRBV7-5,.,CARSHMGTLSYEQYF
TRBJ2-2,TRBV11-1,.,CASGHRVTGELFF
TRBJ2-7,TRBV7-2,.,CASSYLIGGSPKDYEQYF
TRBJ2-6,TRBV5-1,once,CASSGRGTTSGANVLTF
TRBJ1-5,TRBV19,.,CATSGLKNQPQHF
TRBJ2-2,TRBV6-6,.,CASTYGKNSGELFF
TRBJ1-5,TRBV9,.,CASSVGTGDDQPQHF
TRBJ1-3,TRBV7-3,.,CASSLTGITGNTIYF
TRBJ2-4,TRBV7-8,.,CASGMGEGSGNIQYF
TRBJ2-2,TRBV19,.,CASSIRTGGGTGELFF
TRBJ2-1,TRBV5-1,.,CASSPGGGSSYNEQFF
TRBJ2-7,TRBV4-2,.,CASSQEWGQSYEQYF
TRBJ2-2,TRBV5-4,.,CASSLLGTVIPNTGELFF
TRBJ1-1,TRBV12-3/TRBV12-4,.,CASSYRLNTEAFF
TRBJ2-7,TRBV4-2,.,CASSLEAGTSYEQYF
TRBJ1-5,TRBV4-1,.,CASSPLWGQTQHF
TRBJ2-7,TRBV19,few,CASRRQGSSYEQYF
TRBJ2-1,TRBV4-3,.,CASSHLAVTYNEQFF
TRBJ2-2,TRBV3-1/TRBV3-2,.,CASSQEGQRKTGELFF
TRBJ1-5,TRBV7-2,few,CASSLEQANQPQHF
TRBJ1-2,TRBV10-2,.,CASSETEFVGYTF
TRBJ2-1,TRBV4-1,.,CASSQTPSGGPYVQFF
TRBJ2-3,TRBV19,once,CASSILGTGGTDTQYF
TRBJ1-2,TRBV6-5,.,CASSSTGAVPYGYTF
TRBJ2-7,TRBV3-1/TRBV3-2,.,CASSPRIGTSYEQYF